This TCR beta chain was captured by sequencing in a study of PD-1 blockade in mismatch repair-deficient tumors. The protocol was immunoSEQ multiplex PCR, while the TCRdb copy is restricted to in-frame clones and leaves out a portion. The table shows 70,000 to 90,000 clones, with more than 80% occurring only once. A single count supports this clone. The germline V and J ends were trimmed by 0 bases and 2 bases, with 4 bases remaining between them. Germline V CDR1 and CDR2: SGHRS, YFSETQ. There are 13 residues in the CDR3. The V and J genes are TRBV5-1 and TRBJ2-3; no clear D. The source of this sequence is an adult with mismatch repair-deficient cancer. This specimen was peripheral blood, taken 44 weeks after starting pembrolizumab. The CDR3 region has the DNA TGCGCCAGCAGCTTGGATCACACAGATACGCAGTATTTT. It specifies CASSLDHTDTQYF.